The present T cell receptor beta chain was sequenced within a study of blood T cell repertoires in COVID-19. At the level of the study: Samples representing acute and convalescent COVID-19 were sourced from the United States, Italy and Spain. The cDNA or gDNA used as material had been derived from T cells, B-cell-depleted T cells, or PBMCs.

Per the original methods: Counts of nucleated cells, estimated from reference gene primer amplification, were obtained. Only in-frame clones appear in the TCRdb table, and some are missing; sequencing was by immunoSEQ multiplex PCR. V, J and clone size were drawn from that table, and D and trimming were deduced from the DNA. The table includes around 380,000 clones, approximately 77% detected once. Per germline, CDR1 SGHDT and CDR2 YYEEEE. The CDR3 sequence is 17 residues long. The V and J ends lost 3 bases and 0 bases respectively, with 18 bases between them. Sequencing used peripheral blood. This TCR was sampled from a human donor with acute or convalescent COVID-19. The donor label of this sample is uncertain. The rearrangement uses TRBV5-6 and TRBJ1-1, with a tentative D call TRBD1 (6 bases). The CDR3, as DNA: TGTGCCAGCAGCTCATACAGGGTTTGGAGACTGAACACTGAAGCTTTCTTT. It specifies CASSSYRVWRLNTEAFF.